This T cell receptor beta chain appears in the sequencing data of a study of identical twins. Ten or more counts support this clonotype. Antigen: not known. A universal primer site was incorporated via template switching, and the cDNA contained unique molecular identifiers. TCRdb re-derived calls from the 5' RACE reads in MiXCR, one entry per CDR3 protein. The sample lists 120,000 to 150,000 distinct CDR3 sequences; around 3.4% were seen once. V lost 3 bases and J 2 bases, leaving 7 bases between the germline ends. Germline CDR1 and CDR2: MNHEY and SMNVEV (reference sequence). The CDR3 sequence is 13 residues long. Findings and caveats of the study: Abundant cord blood beta clonotypes carried fewer insertions; memory repertoires showed none. Potential partial confounding of zero-insertion analyses by invariant MAIT and iNKT cells was noted.

The origin of this receptor is a young man in good health. The chain combines TRBV27 with TRBJ1-2, with D uncertain. Material: memory T cells sorted from blood. The CDR3: CASSFRGNYGYTF. The CDR3 DNA follows: TGTGCCAGCAGTTTCCGTGGCAACTATGGCTACACCTTC.